These 16 T cell receptor beta chains came from one sample sequenced in a study of T-cell reconstitution after alpha-beta-depleted transplantation in children. Unique molecular identifiers tagged the TCRbeta library. Each CDR3 protein is one row after TCRdb ran MiXCR on the PCR reads. The sample lists around 450,000 distinct CDR3 sequences, under 12% occurring once. The source material was PBMCs, sampled before TCRalphabeta/CD19-depleted stem cell transplant. Receptors originate from a child aged 2-15 years with inherited bone marrow failure, due to receive a stem cell transplant.

In its sample, this clonotype was seen many times. The chain combines TRBV27 with TRBJ2-1; 7 bases fit TRBD1. V was pared by 5 bases and J by 3 bases, with 7 bases of the junction left unmatched. The germline V gene encodes CDR1 MNHEY and CDR2 SMNVEV (reference sequence). The CDR3 has 15 amino acids. CDR3 protein: CASSRTGDLYNEQFF. CDR3 in DNA: TGTGCCAGCAGTAGGACAGGTGACCTCTACAATGAGCAGTTCTTC.

This clonotype was counted between two and nine times. The rearrangement links TRBV12-3 or TRBV12-4 to TRBJ2-1, with 7 bases identical to TRBD1. With V trimmed by 7 bases and J by 6 bases, 6 bases remained unmatched. The CDR3 runs to 13 residues. The CDR3: CASTPGQLNEQFF. The CDR3 region has the DNA TGTGCCAGCACCCCGGGACAGCTCAATGAGCAGTTCTTC.

This clonotype was seen at least ten times. This chain links TRBV6-5 with TRBJ2-1; no definite D call. Germline-derived CDR1 and CDR2 are MNHEY and SVGAGI. There are 15 residues in the CDR3. Trimming removed 4 bases at V and 6 bases at J, with 16 bases between. CDR3 DNA: TGTGCCAGCAGTTTGACCCTAAGGCCCCTCAATGAGCAGTTCTTC. This translates into CASSLTLRPLNEQFF.

In this sample, this clonotype turned up many times. This chain links TRBV5-1 with TRBJ2-7; the match to TRBD2 covers 8 bases. V dropped 4 bases and J dropped 3; count of bases not matched to a gene: 9. The V gene's germline CDR1 is SGHRS and CDR2 YFSETQ. The CDR3 has 15 residues. The CDR3 DNA is TGCGCCAGCAGCCGGGAGGGATACGCTCACTACGAGCAGTACTTC. This sequence encodes CASSREGYAHYEQYF.

This clonotype was recorded at least ten times. The rearrangement uses TRBV20-1 and TRBJ1-5; perhaps TRBD1 as D (6 bases). Between the trimmed V and J ends, which lost 5 bases and 1 base, there was a span of 12 bases. Looked up from germline, CDR1 is DFQATT and CDR2 is SNEGSKA (reference sequence). This CDR3 is 14 amino acids long. The CDR3 DNA is TGCAGTGCTCAGCAAGGGGGGAGCAATCAGCCCCAGCATTTT. It translates to CSAQQGGSNQPQHF.

This clonotype was detected ten times or more. CDR3 DNA sequence: TGTGCCAGCAGCTGGACAGAGATGAACACTGAAGCTTTCTTT. This translates into CASSWTEMNTEAFF. The chain employs TRBV7-2 and TRBJ1-1; D may be TRBD1 (6 bases). Trimming cost V 4 bases and J 0 bases, with 9 bases left between them. The CDR3 runs 14 residues. The germline gives CDR1 SGHTA, CDR2 FQGNSA.

This clonotype was picked up many times. The gene calls are TRBV12-3 or TRBV12-4 and TRBJ2-5, with TRBD2 matching 10 bases. V lost 6 bases, J lost 2 bases, and 9 bases stayed unmatched. The CDR3 spans 16 residues. CDR3 bases: TGTGCCAGCAGCCCCTCTAGCGGGAGTGATCAAGAGACCCAGTACTTC. Translating gives CASSPSSGSDQETQYF.

The chain combines TRBV7-2 with TRBJ2-1, with D possibly matching TRBD1 (5 bases). The CDR3 is 16 residues long. V was pared by 5 bases and J by 0 bases, with 14 bases between. Germline loops: CDR1 SGHTA, CDR2 FQGNSA. The CDR3 spells CASSPSQGSSYNEQFF. As DNA, the CDR3 is TGTGCCAGCAGCCCTAGTCAGGGCAGCTCCTACAATGAGCAGTTCTTC. Full variable domain (rest looked up from reference TRBV7-2 and TRBJ2-1): GAGVSQSPSNKVTEKGKDVELRCDPISGHTALYWYRQSLGQGLEFLIYFQGNSAPDKSGLPSDRFSAERTGGSVSTLTIQRTQQEDSAVYLCASSPSQGSSYNEQFFGPGTRLTVL.

This clonotype was detected ten times or more. J is TRBJ1-2 and V is TRBV5-1; 7 bases map to TRBD1. J gave up 5 bases and V 2 bases, and 6 bases lay outside the gene matches. The germline gives CDR1 SGHRS, CDR2 YFSETQ. The CDR3 is 14 amino acids. The CDR3 coding sequence is TGCGCCAGCAGCTTCGGCGACAGGGTGTATGGCTACACCTTC. Translation: CASSFGDRVYGYTF.

This clonotype was seen many times. This rearrangement joins TRBV29-1 to TRBJ1-2; a weak D match, TRBD1 (6 bases). CDR1 SQVTM and CDR2 ANQGSEA come from the germline V gene. The V gene lost 3 bases and the J gene lost 5 bases, with 7 bases spanning the gap. This CDR3 region has 11 residues. CDR3 sequence: CSVDQGYGYTF. The CDR3 DNA reads as TGCAGCGTTGACCAGGGGTATGGCTACACCTTC.

In its sample, this clonotype was seen once. CDR3 nucleotides: TGTGCCAGCAGTGAACGTGTTGGGGGCTCCTATAATTCACCCCTCCACTTT. It yields the protein CASSERVGGSYNSPLHF. This chain connects TRBV2 to TRBJ1-6; TRBD1 might be the D (5 bases). V lost 2 bases and J lost 0, with 11 bases in between. The CDR3 has 17 amino acids. The germline gives CDR1 SNHLY, CDR2 FYNNEI.

This clonotype was seen repeatedly, ten times or more. The V and J genes are TRBV7-2 and TRBJ1-2, with D maybe TRBD1 (5 bases). Germline V gives CDR1 SGHTA, CDR2 FQGNSA. Deletions cut 2 bases from V and 8 bases from J, with 18 bases between. The CDR3 contains 15 residues. CDR3 loop: CASSLWAGAEEGYTF. The CDR3 DNA reads as TGTGCCAGCAGCTTATGGGCCGGGGCCGAAGAGGGCTACACCTTC.

This clonotype occurred many times. The chain recombines TRBV24-1 with TRBJ2-5; D is perhaps TRBD1 (5 bases). This CDR3 is 18 amino acids long. Germline lookup yields CDR1 KGHDR and CDR2 SFDVKD. The V end was cut by 1 base, the J end by 1 base, with 18 bases between. Written as DNA, the CDR3 is TGTGCCACCAGTGATTTCAGTCTCCCGGGCACAGGCCAAGAGACCCAGTACTTC. Protein: CATSDFSLPGTGQETQYF.

DNA for the CDR3: TGTGCCAGCACAGGGTACGGCTACGAGCAGTACTTC. Its protein is CASTGYGYEQYF. V and J are TRBV7-9 and TRBJ2-7; TRBD1 might be the D (5 bases). The CDR3 length is 12 residues. Germline-derived CDR1 and CDR2 are SEHNR and FQNEAQ (reference sequence). Between the trimmed V and J ends, which lost 7 bases and 3 bases, there was a span of 10 bases. Combining the CDR3 with reference TRBV7-9 and TRBJ2-7 gives the whole variable domain DTGVSQNPRHKITKRGQNVTFRCDPISEHNRLYWYRQTLGQGPEFLTYFQNEAQLEKSRLLSDRFSAERPKGSFSTLEIQRTEQGDSAMYLCASTGYGYEQYFGPGTRLTVT.

This clonotype was recorded at least ten times. The chain joins TRBV29-1 to TRBJ2-1; 15 bases are a match to TRBD2. Per germline, CDR1 SQVTM and CDR2 ANQGSEA. The trim removed 4 bases at V and 1 base at J, leaving 8 bases unmatched. The CDR3 contains 18 residues. In DNA, the CDR3 is TGCAGCGTTGTGGGGGGGACTAGCGGGAGGAATTCCTACAATGAGCAGTTCTTC. It encodes CSVVGGTSGRNSYNEQFF.

This clonotype was recorded at least ten times. This chain joins TRBV29-1 and TRBJ1-1; D is uncertain. V lost 4 bases to trimming and J lost 1 base, with 10 bases between them. The CDR3 loop spans 13 amino acids. Per germline, CDR1 SQVTM and CDR2 ANQGSEA. The CDR3 spells CSVAQSRNTEAFF. CDR3 nucleotides: TGCAGCGTTGCCCAGTCGAGGAACACTGAAGCTTTCTTT.